What follows are 3 T cell receptor beta chains derived from one specimen sequenced in a study of CD8 T cells in Susac syndrome. It was with random hexamers that about 0.45 to 1 ug RNA was reverse transcribed. TCRdb re-called the immunoSEQ multiplex PCR reads with MiXCR, one entry per CDR3 protein. The table has tens of thousands of distinct CDR3 sequences, about 95% seen once. Sequencing input: CD8+ T cells from PBMCs. The receptor set was obtained from a human donor in good health.

DNA for the CDR3: TGTGCCAGCAGCTTAGTTGGAAACACCATATATTTT. Translation gives CASSLVGNTIYF. V usage is TRBV11-2 and J usage is TRBJ1-3, with unresolved D. Germline values: CDR1 SGHAT, CDR2 FQNNGV. Trimming took off 1 base at V and 3 bases at J, with 1 base between the two ends. This CDR3 is built from 12 residues.

The V and J genes are TRBV4-3 and TRBJ1-5; D may be TRBD1 (5 bases). The CDR3 consists of 15 residues. V lost 0 bases, J lost 5 bases, and 11 bases lay in between. Germline-derived CDR1 and CDR2 are LGHNA and YSLEER. The CDR3 DNA sequence: TGCGCCAGCAGCCAAGATAGGGGCACATATCAGCCCCAGCATTTT. It codes for CASSQDRGTYQPQHF.

This clonotype was seen once. This chain links TRBV12-3 or TRBV12-4 with TRBJ2-3; D unresolved. Trimming cost V 4 bases and J 5 bases, with 7 bases left between them. This CDR3 has 12 amino acids. The CDR3 reads CASSWPRDTQYF. The CDR3 coding sequence is TGTGCCAGCAGTTGGCCGAGAGATACGCAGTATTTT.